This TCR beta chain was sequenced during a study of cytomegalovirus exposure and HLA in healthy donors (dated by TCRdb to the late 2010s). With respect to the entire study: In an earlier analysis of under 750 of the donors, 276 Gb of sequence data and 90 million to 130 million unique TCR beta sequences from some 170 million T cells were reported. An early release that covered fewer than 800 HLA-typed donors contained around 300 gigabases of sequencing data and roughly 84 million unique TCR sequences. Of the 398 genotyped donors, about 80% fell in the genetic ancestry cluster associated with self-reported Caucasian donors. The aim of the study was to test whether cataloging public T cell receptors could identify signatures of past pathogen exposure. The T cell repertoires of roughly 660 subjects were profiled by immunosequencing and related to cytomegalovirus serostatus. In addition to the first cohort of 666 subjects, a separate validation cohort of 130 or so different subjects was used. To predict cytomegalovirus infection status, the study brought together high-throughput TCR immunosequencing, statistical association of individual TCRs with disease status, and machine learning. To study patterns of TCR occurrence, a later analysis re-analyzed previously published TCR beta repertoires from around 670 donors and added high-resolution HLA genotyping. The later analysis used no new phenotypic data to find candidate immune exposures, relying instead on TCR beta sequences and their occurrence across donors. An earlier analysis of fewer than 750 of the donors used high-throughput TCR beta sequencing to judge whether each TCR beta V gene segment behaved as functional or pseudogenic. Donor age, sex, ethnicity and CMV serostatus were compiled together with the repertoire data. A later genetic analysis used genome-wide SNP genotypes for about 65% of the 666 donors, treating that subset as a discovery cohort. All discovery cohort repertoires had been generated on a single sequencing platform. HLA typing included class I and class II loci at four-digit resolution. The number of typed donors differed by locus: roughly 629-640 for A, B, C, DRB1 and DQB1; approximately 540 for DQA1; over 600 for DPA1; and about 450 for DPB1. Roughly five DR-DQ haplotypes were treated as single units for association and clustering because of strong linkage in the cohort. On average, around 240,000 unique TCR beta nucleotide sequences were sequenced per donor among more than 350 genotyped donors of the cohort, with about 19% of those sequences being non-productive. Overall study results and their limits: Cytomegalovirus status was reported to be diagnosed by the classifier with high specificity and sensitivity in both the original and validation cohorts. An association between a missense DCLRE1C variant and V-gene and J-gene trimming of TCR beta chains was found in a later genetic analysis and replicated in an independent cohort. A cluster of highly shared sequence variants was judged likely to represent a technical artifact of the sequencing pipeline. A further reported finding was that TCR beta sequences accurately predicted the HLA-A and HLA-B alleles for most subjects in the first cohort. The authors suggested that the approach could potentially be generalized to other disease states and immunological phenotypes. Because counts were too low, roughly 17 rarely observed V segments, including chromosome 9 orphons, were left out of the earlier analysis of over 550 of the donors. The cohort was sequenced for TCR beta chains only, and without alpha or paired-chain data the features that could be detected were limited. In a later analysis, HLA-associated TCR beta chains showed more clonal expansion and lower generation probabilities than non-associated chains that were equally common. For the cohort, immune exposure information was limited to CMV serostatus. A few of the identified cytomegalovirus-associated TCR beta chains were confirmed in vitro to be specific for cytomegalovirus antigens. When HLA alleles, especially DR and DQ, strongly co-occurred, TCR associations were difficult to assign to individual alleles. In a later genetic analysis, fewer N-insertions in productive TCRs were reported among donors in an Asian-associated ancestry cluster than the roughly 700-donor mean. In the study, 164 TCR beta chains were listed as associated with cytomegalovirus. In a later analysis, TCR association rates were found to vary across HLA loci, with the most associated TCRs seen for DRB1 alleles and the fewest for HLA-C alleles. Because the 87-base-pair reads could not distinguish some IMGT-functional V segments, including TRBV6-2 and TRBV6-3, those segments were excluded. Presence/absence analyses assumed roughly uniform sequencing depth across donors, an assumption that may not hold. Linkage disequilibrium might explain the correlated functional status among segregating V segments, but an unknown experimental factor could not be ruled out. A later analysis associated around 16,000 TCR beta sequences with specific HLA alleles at a false discovery rate of 0.05. A later analysis found that most CMV-associated TCR beta chains appeared HLA-restricted, with HLA associations seemingly driven largely by CMV exposure. A later analysis reported that several top co-occurrence clusters appeared linked to parvovirus B19, influenza, CMV and Epstein-Barr virus. In an earlier analysis of approximately 600 of the donors, most TCR beta V segments were observed in productive rearrangements about 87% or about 30% of the time, broadly matching IMGT annotations. Most TCR sequences were seen in very few donors, while some public TCRs were found in many individuals. Because HLA typing was missing for some donors at each locus, association tests included only the typed subset.

This clone was seen only a few times. No antigen is known for it. Base qualities were left out, and no much larger clone turns up one base away. The method behind the library was the immunoSEQ multiplex PCR assay. A mixture of 60 forward primers for TCR Vbeta segments and 13 reverse primers for TCR Jbeta segments was used in the multiplex PCR. The CDR3 region of rearranged TCR beta genes was amplified from genomic DNA by a multiplex PCR assay. The Illumina HiSeq System was used to sequence the amplified TCR beta libraries as 87-base-pair reads. On the study's bioinformatics: Across the 670 or so repertoires, a later analysis counted 75 million to 90 million unique TCR beta chains, approximately 12 million of which were shared by at least two donors. To remove PCR and sequencing errors, raw reads were error-corrected and collapsed into unique sequences using a nearest-neighbor algorithm that merged closely related sequences. To assign V, D and J gene segments, CDR3 sequences were aligned to IMGT reference sequences. For a sequence to be retained, a match of at least six nucleotides was required to both a V gene segment and a J gene segment. Rearrangements were called productive when the CDR3 lacked stop codons and stayed in frame with V and J; all others were non-productive. Following IMGT convention, CDR3 was defined as the stretch from the second conserved V-encoded cysteine up to the conserved J-encoded phenylalanine. The earlier analysis of about 500 of the donors excluded sequences that lacked an unambiguous match to a single V gene segment. In an earlier analysis of about 590 of the donors, a V segment was called functional when productive rearrangements were above 56.7%, and segregating when the standard deviation between donors exceeded 5%. A statistical classification framework was built to diagnose cytomegalovirus status from the catalog of TCR beta chain sequences. V and J gene assignment, in a later analysis, came from comparing TCR nucleotide sequences with IMGT/GENE-DB human TR gene sequences. The TCRdist pipeline was used in a later analysis to assign CDR3 sequences and most-parsimonious VDJ recombination scenarios. In a later analysis, each TCR beta chain was defined by its CDR3 amino acid sequence together with its V-gene family, and reads lacking a unique V-gene family were excluded. A later analysis removed several hundred highly shared, low-generation-probability nucleotide sequences to deal with suspected cross-contamination and a sequencing artifact. A later analysis calculated a clonal expansion index for each public chain from normalized within-repertoire ranks of inferred template counts. A later analysis computed generation probabilities with a VDJ recombination model fitted to out-of-frame rearrangements, and checked the results against IGoR. In a later analysis, hypergeometric tests were used to score TCR-TCR, TCR-HLA and TCR-CMV co-occurrence, with a repertoire-size bias correction applied to TCR pairs. False discovery rates were estimated in a later analysis by permuting HLA or CMV assignments 20 times. In a later analysis, co-occurring TCRs were grouped using DBSCAN, with TCRdist sequence similarity added in when clustering inside HLA-allele-positive subsets. Co-occurrence clustering excluded repertoires with fewer than 30,000 or more than 120,000 public chains, plus five with anomalous nucleotide sharing. TCRdb mirrors the immuneACCESS table, restricted to in-frame sequences. Some clones are absent from its copies; in checked studies, under half trace to an unresolved V gene, and the reason for the others is unknown. D and trimming were read from the DNA, whereas the V and J calls and clone size are those reported in that table. The sample contains fewer than 100,000 clones, 60% to 80% of them found a single time. About 8.3% of the sample is taken by the ten largest.

The cohort consisted of hundreds of healthy bone marrow donors. At the time of sampling, all cohort members were nominally healthy, though unrecorded immune exposures were likely present. The donor was CMV seronegative and was included in the group of 352 seronegative cohort members. A peripheral blood sample was collected from each donor, and TCR beta sequencing was performed on peripheral blood mononuclear cells. The Qiagen DNeasy Blood Extraction Kit was used to extract genomic DNA from the blood cell samples. Looking up the germline V gene yields CDR1 SNHLY and CDR2 FYNNEI. Including the terminal cysteine and phenylalanine, the CDR3 comprises 16 residues. Just the 48-base CDR3 DNA is kept, in frame starting at base 1. V trim: 6 bases; J trim: 4 bases; unmatched bases: 13.

The chain links TRBV2 with TRBJ2-7; 9 bases in between match TRBD1. The receptor comes from a female donor in good health and CMV-seronegative. The sequenced sample consisted of PBMCs. The CDR3 protein is CASRVTTGTGSYEQYF. The nucleotide sequence is given as TGTGCCAGCAGGGTAACCACCGGGACAGGGTCGTACGAGCAGTACTTC.